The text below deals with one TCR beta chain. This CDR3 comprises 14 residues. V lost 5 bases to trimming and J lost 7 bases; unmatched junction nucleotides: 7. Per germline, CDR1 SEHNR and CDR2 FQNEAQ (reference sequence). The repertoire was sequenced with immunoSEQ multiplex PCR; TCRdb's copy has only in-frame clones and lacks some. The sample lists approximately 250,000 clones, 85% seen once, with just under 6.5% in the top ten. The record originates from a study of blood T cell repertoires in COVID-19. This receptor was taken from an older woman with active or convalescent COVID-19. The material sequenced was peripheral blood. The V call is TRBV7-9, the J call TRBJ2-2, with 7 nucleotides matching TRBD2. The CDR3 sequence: CASSLGLVYGELFF. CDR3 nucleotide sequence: TGTGCCAGCAGCCTCGGACTAGTTTACGGGGAGCTGTTTTTT.